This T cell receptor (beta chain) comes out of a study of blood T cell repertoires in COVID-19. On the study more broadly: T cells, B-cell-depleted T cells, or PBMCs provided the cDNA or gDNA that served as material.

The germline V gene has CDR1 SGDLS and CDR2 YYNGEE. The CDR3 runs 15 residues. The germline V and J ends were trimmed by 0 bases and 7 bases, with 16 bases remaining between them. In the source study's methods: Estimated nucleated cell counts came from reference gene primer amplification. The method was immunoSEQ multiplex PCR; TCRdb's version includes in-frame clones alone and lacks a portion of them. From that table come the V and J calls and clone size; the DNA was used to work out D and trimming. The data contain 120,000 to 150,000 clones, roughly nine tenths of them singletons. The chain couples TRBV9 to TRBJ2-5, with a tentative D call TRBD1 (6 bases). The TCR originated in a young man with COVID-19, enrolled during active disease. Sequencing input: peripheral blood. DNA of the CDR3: TGTGCCAGCAGCGTAGGGGGACAACTGAGGTCGACCCAGTACTTC. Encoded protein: CASSVGGQLRSTQYF.